Below, 24 T cell receptor beta chains from the same sample are listed, as sequenced in a study of blood T cell repertoires in COVID-19. The protocol was immunoSEQ multiplex PCR, while the TCRdb copy is restricted to in-frame clones and leaves out a portion. This table has almost 200,000 clones, 89% appearing once. Sequences were obtained from PBMCs or T cells enriched from blood (not recorded which). The receptors derive from a woman under 30 who had recovered from COVID-19.

V gene TRBV6-1 combines with J gene TRBJ1-2, with D unclear. The CDR3 is 14 residues long. Germline lookup yields CDR1 MNHNS and CDR2 SASEGT. Trimming stripped 1 base from V and 2 bases from J, with 8 bases between. The CDR3, as DNA: TGTGCCAGCAGTGAAGGGGGAGTAAACTATGGCTACACCTTC. It specifies CASSEGGVNYGYTF.

V gene TRBV6-5 combines with J gene TRBJ2-1; D uncertain. The CDR3 extends over 12 amino acids. CDR1 and CDR2 (germline): MNHEY, SVGAGI. The germline V and J ends were trimmed by 6 bases and 7 bases, with 10 bases remaining between them. The CDR3 loop reads CASRRAPNEQFF. The CDR3 bases are TGTGCCAGCAGGCGAGCCCCGAATGAGCAGTTCTTC.

This chain connects TRBV3-1 (or the pseudogene TRBV3-2) to TRBJ2-1; no firm D call. CDR3 length: 12 residues. Trimming removed 2 bases from V and 3 bases from J, with 2 bases in between. Per the germline V gene, CDR1 is LGHDT and CDR2 is YNNKEL (reference sequence). CDR3 nucleotide sequence: TGTGCCAGCAGCCAACTCTACAATGAGCAGTTCTTC. Residues: CASSQLYNEQFF.

This clone came up once. V and J are TRBV6-5 and TRBJ2-2; D gene unclear. Looked up from germline, CDR1 is MNHEY and CDR2 is SVGAGI. The V gene lost 6 bases and the J gene lost 1 base, with 12 bases spanning the gap. This CDR3 is 15 amino acids long. The CDR3 region has the DNA TGTGCCAGCAGCAAAGACCGGAGGAACACCGGGGAGCTGTTTTTT. Its translation is CASSKDRRNTGELFF.

This chain uses TRBV4-1 with TRBJ1-1; D is undetermined. Germline assignment: CDR1 MGHRA and CDR2 YSYEKL. This CDR3 comprises 13 residues. V was clipped by 1 base and J by 12 bases, with 15 bases between them. CDR3 residues: CASSQGGGGGTFF. The DNA of the CDR3 is TGCGCCAGCAGCCAAGGAGGAGGAGGAGGAACTTTCTTT.

The CDR3 is CAWSVGGDSTDTQYF. The CDR3 bases are TGTGCCTGGAGTGTAGGCGGGGATAGCACAGATACGCAGTATTTT. The chain has TRBV30 and TRBJ2-3; a possible D gene is TRBD2 (6 bases). Trimming removed 0 bases at V and 0 bases at J, with 10 bases between. Germline V gene sequence: CDR1 GTSNPN, CDR2 SVGIG (reference sequence). The CDR3 totals 15 residues.

The CDR3 loop reads CASSQAWTGVDQPQHF. The CDR3 region has the DNA TGCGCCAGCAGCCAAGCTTGGACAGGGGTCGATCAGCCCCAGCATTTT. This chain joins TRBV4-1 and TRBJ1-5; 9 bases fit TRBD1. The CDR3 totals 16 residues. V was clipped by 1 base and J by 5 bases; unmatched bases: 6. Germline CDR1 MGHRA, CDR2 YSYEKL.

The DNA of the CDR3 is TGCGCCAGCAGTGAGCCTCGCGGGACAGGGTGTAGCACAGATACGCAGTATTTT. It encodes CASSEPRGTGCSTDTQYF. The chain employs TRBV10-1 and TRBJ2-3, with 9 bases aligning to TRBD1. The CDR3 consists of 18 residues. Germline V gene sequence: CDR1 WNHNN, CDR2 SYGVQD (reference sequence). J was trimmed by 0 bases and V by 2 bases; bases with no gene match: 9.

The rearrangement links TRBV7-9 to TRBJ2-3; TRBD2 matches 12 bases. Losses at the gene ends were 3 bases for V and 2 bases for J; bases not matched to a gene: 3. Looked up from germline, CDR1 is SEHNR and CDR2 is FQNEAQ (reference sequence). The CDR3 consists of 16 residues. The CDR3 loop is CASSFTSGGNTDTQYF. The CDR3 bases are TGTGCCAGCAGCTTTACTAGCGGGGGGAACACAGATACGCAGTATTTT.

This CDR3 reads CASSTDRGREQYF. Written as DNA, the CDR3 is TGTGCCAGCAGTACGGACAGGGGGCGCGAGCAGTACTTC. The genes are TRBV27 and TRBJ2-7, with 11 bases that match TRBD1. The V and J ends lost 5 bases and 6 bases, in that order; junction bases with no gene match: 3. This CDR3 comprises 13 residues. Looked up from germline, CDR1 is MNHEY and CDR2 is SMNVEV (reference sequence).

This sequence joins TRBV9 and TRBJ1-3; a possible D gene is TRBD1 (5 bases). The germline V gene has CDR1 SGDLS and CDR2 YYNGEE. The CDR3 covers 14 residues. V dropped 2 bases and J dropped 6 bases, with 12 bases sitting between them. DNA for the CDR3: TGTGCCAGCAGCGTGAGCCAGGGTGAAAACACCATATATTTT. This encodes CASSVSQGENTIYF.

The chain recombines TRBV28 with TRBJ1-1; TRBD1 might be the D (6 bases). Germline loops: CDR1 MDHEN, CDR2 SYDVKM. The length of the CDR3 is 15 residues. V was pared by 3 bases and J by 1 base, with 12 bases between. The CDR3 sequence is CASSFRGPENTEAFF. DNA of the CDR3: TGTGCCAGCAGTTTCAGGGGCCCCGAGAACACTGAAGCTTTCTTT.

The chain employs TRBV21-1 and TRBJ1-6. TRBV21-1 is a recognized pseudogene. CDR3 length equals 17 residues. The CDR3 sequence is CASSKAFLISYNSPLHF. CDR3 DNA: TGTGCCAGCAGCAAAGCTTTCCTTATCTCCTATAATTCACCCCTCCACTTT.

The chain is built from TRBV5-4 and TRBJ2-5; 7 bases line up with TRBD1. Germline trimming cut 3 bases from V and 2 bases from J; bases unmatched to any gene: 4. CDR3 size: 14 residues. Germline lookup yields CDR1 SGHNT and CDR2 YYREEE (reference sequence). The CDR3 loop reads CASSWGQLQETQYF. In nucleotides, the CDR3 is TGTGCCAGCAGCTGGGGACAGTTACAAGAGACCCAGTACTTC.

This chain joins TRBV11-2 and TRBJ1-5; D gene uncertain. Trimming left V 5 bases short and J 1 base short, with 9 bases between. CDR3 size: 14 residues. Germline V gene data show CDR1 as SGHAT and CDR2 as FQNNGV. In DNA form, the CDR3 reads TGTGCCAGCAGCGCAGAATGGAGCAATCAGCCCCAGCATTTT. Its translation: CASSAEWSNQPQHF.

This clone was detected once. The chain employs TRBV18 and TRBJ1-5; 7 bases are shared with TRBD1. In germline, CDR1 is KGHSH, CDR2 LQKENI. J lost 6 bases, V lost 6 bases, and 5 bases had no gene match. There are 13 residues in the CDR3. The CDR3 region is CASSIDRVQPQHF. The DNA of the CDR3 is TGTGCCAGCTCTATCGACAGGGTTCAGCCCCAGCATTTT.

This chain uses TRBV6-5 with TRBJ1-1, with D uncertain. This CDR3 spans 14 amino acids. Trimming shortened V by 2 bases and J by 2 bases, and 9 bases separated the two germline ends. The V gene's germline CDR1 is MNHEY and CDR2 SVGAGI. The CDR3 is CASSYNSQNTEAFF. The CDR3 DNA sequence: TGTGCCAGCAGTTACAACAGCCAAAACACTGAAGCTTTCTTT.

J is TRBJ1-6 and V is TRBV2; TRBD1 agrees at 7 bases. V lost 6 bases to trimming and J lost 6 bases; unmatched junction nucleotides: 14. The CDR3 loop spans 17 amino acids. The germline CDR1 and CDR2 sequences are SNHLY and FYNNEI. CDR3 sequence (DNA): TGTGCCAGCAGAGCTACCGGGACAGTACCTGTTAATTCACCCCTCCACTTT. Translating gives CASRATGTVPVNSPLHF.

This chain connects TRBV7-3 to TRBJ1-1; D is possibly TRBD1 (5 bases). The CDR3 totals 14 residues. V was cut by 5 bases and J by 0 bases, with 10 bases left in between. Looked up from germline, CDR1 is SGHTA and CDR2 is FQGTGA. The CDR3 here is CASSPGLMNTEAFF. The CDR3 DNA sequence: TGTGCCAGCAGCCCGGGACTGATGAACACTGAAGCTTTCTTT.

The chain recombines TRBV11-2 with TRBJ1-4; no firm D call. Between the trimmed V and J ends, which lost 6 bases and 8 bases, there was a span of 19 bases. The CDR3 consists of 15 residues. Germline CDR1 is SGHAT and CDR2 is FQNNGV. The chain's CDR3 is CASSNSRVRREKLFF. For the CDR3, the DNA is TGTGCCAGCAGTAATAGCCGGGTCCGCCGAGAAAAACTGTTTTTT.

This clone has just one count. The chain links TRBV18 to TRBJ2-7, with D possibly being TRBD2 (5 bases). The CDR3 runs to 15 residues. V was shortened by 2 bases and J by 0 bases, with 11 bases between the two germline ends. Germline-derived CDR1 and CDR2 are KGHSH and LQKENI. CDR3 nucleotides: TGTGCCAGCTCACCAGGGCCGGGGAGCTCCTACGAGCAGTACTTC. It is translated as CASSPGPGSSYEQYF.

The chain links TRBV27 to TRBJ2-5; no clear D gene. Looked up from germline, CDR1 is MNHEY and CDR2 is SMNVEV (reference sequence). With 2 bases removed from V and 2 bases from J, the gap between germline ends came to 12 bases. The CDR3 contains 15 residues. The CDR3, as DNA: TGTGCCAGCAGTTTAAACGGTTTTTGGCAAGAGACCCAGTACTTC. Translated, it gives CASSLNGFWQETQYF.

The sample holds one count of this clone. The V call is TRBV3-1 (or the pseudogene TRBV3-2), the J call TRBJ1-1, with TRBD1 matching over 8 bases. This CDR3 is built from 13 residues. Losses at the gene ends were 0 bases for V and 11 bases for J; bases not matched to a gene: 5. CDR1 and CDR2 from the germline V gene are LGHDT and YNNKEL (reference sequence). The chain's CDR3 is CASSQDRRDRAFF. Here the CDR3 DNA reads TGTGCCAGCAGCCAAGATCGGAGGGACAGGGCTTTCTTT.

This clone was recorded many times. CDR3 coding DNA: TGCGCCAGCAGCCAAGGGCACGCGGGTCCGACTGCTGAGCAGTTCTTC. It translates to CASSQGHAGPTAEQFF. The gene calls are TRBV4-1 and TRBJ2-1; tentatively, D is TRBD2 (5 bases). From germline, CDR1 is MGHRA and CDR2 YSYEKL. CDR3 size: 16 residues. Trimming pared 1 base from V and 9 bases from J, leaving 19 bases between.